Presented here are 17 T cell receptor beta chains from one specimen sequenced in a study of CD8+ T cells in alopecia areata. Indicated treatment: oral pan-JAK inhibitor, 5-10 mg twice daily. TCR sequencing used cDNA made by reverse transcription of extracted RNA. Assay used: immunoSEQ multiplex PCR; TCRdb lists only in-frame clones, some missing. The data contain 200,000 to 250,000 clones, less than 75% of them singletons. The sample was CD4+ T cells sorted from blood, taken at week 4, from a patient treated with tofacitinib. Receptors originate from a human donor with alopecia areata.

This clone turned up a few times. This rearrangement joins TRBV7-3 to TRBJ2-1; no firm D call. The V end was cut by 1 base, the J end by 6 bases, with 7 bases between. CDR3 length: 13 amino acids. CDR1 is SGHTA, CDR2 FQGTGA, per germline. The CDR3 loop is CASSLILSNEQFF. Here the CDR3 DNA reads TGTGCCAGCAGCTTAATTCTCAGCAATGAGCAGTTCTTC.

The chain links TRBV5-1 to TRBJ2-2, with 9 bases that match TRBD2. This CDR3 region has 16 residues. CDR1 is SGHRS and CDR2 is YFSETQ in the germline V gene. With V trimmed by 7 bases and J by 3 bases, 10 bases remained unmatched. The CDR3 loop reads CASRATSGLDTGELFF. The CDR3 nucleotides are TGCGCCAGCCGCGCTACTAGCGGGCTGGACACCGGGGAGCTGTTTTTT.

The rearrangement joins TRBV4-3 to TRBJ2-1, with D unresolved. The CDR3 has 14 amino acids. CDR1 is LGHNA, CDR2 YSLEER, per germline. V dropped 1 base and J dropped 5 bases, with 9 bases sitting between them. For the CDR3, the DNA is TGCGCCAGCAGCCAAGGTGCAGCCAACAATGAGCAGTTCTTC. Translating gives CASSQGAANNEQFF.

This chain connects TRBV29-1 to TRBJ1-2; possible D gene TRBD1, 5 bases. Germline-derived CDR1 and CDR2 are SQVTM and ANQGSEA. The CDR3 totals 11 residues. The ends were cut back, 7 bases at V and 4 bases at J, with 10 bases in the middle. The DNA of the CDR3 is TGCAGCGCTGGACACGCCTATGGCTACACCTTC. Amino acids: CSAGHAYGYTF.

This clone turned up a few times. The chain combines TRBV5-6 with TRBJ1-5, with D hard to call. The CDR3 is made up of 13 amino acids. V dropped 0 bases and J dropped 4 bases, with 5 bases sitting between them. Germline V CDR1 and CDR2: SGHDT, YYEEEE. This CDR3 reads CASSLDRNQPQHF. The DNA of the CDR3 is TGTGCCAGCAGCTTGGATCGGAATCAGCCCCAGCATTTT.

The chain employs TRBV29-1 and TRBJ2-1, with 14 bases aligning to TRBD2. Germline CDR1 SQVTM, CDR2 ANQGSEA. The CDR3 covers 16 residues. J gave up 6 bases and V 5 bases, and 9 bases lay outside the gene matches. The CDR3 spells CSVFLRGTSGSNEQFF. The CDR3 DNA sequence: TGCAGCGTTTTCCTCAGGGGGACTAGCGGGAGCAATGAGCAGTTCTTC.

The chain couples TRBV30 to TRBJ2-3; 9 bases agree with TRBD2. Losses at the gene ends were 2 bases for V and 2 bases for J; bases not matched to a gene: 5. CDR1 is GTSNPN, CDR2 SVGIG, per germline (reference sequence). The CDR3 runs 15 residues. In DNA form, the CDR3 reads TGTGCCTGGAGTCGGCTAGCGGGGTTCACAGATACGCAGTATTTT. Translation gives CAWSRLAGFTDTQYF.

This clone has only a few counts. The chain uses TRBV4-3 and TRBJ2-3; 8 bases map to TRBD1. The CDR3 spans 15 residues. The V gene end was trimmed by 4 bases and the J gene end by 3 bases; junction bases not matched to a gene: 6. Germline loops: CDR1 LGHNA, CDR2 YSLEER. The CDR3 DNA is TGCGCCAGCAGCCGAGGACAGGGAAGGACAGATACGCAGTATTTT. Translating gives CASSRGQGRTDTQYF.

This clone was seen more than once but under ten times. This sequence joins TRBV5-6 and TRBJ1-4; perhaps TRBD1 as D (6 bases). The V end was cut by 2 bases, the J end by 0 bases, with 11 bases between. The CDR3 totals 16 residues. The germline V gene has CDR1 SGHDT and CDR2 YYEEEE. The CDR3 region has the DNA TGTGCCAGCAGCTTACTTACAGGGTCAACTAATGAAAAACTGTTTTTT. It codes for CASSLLTGSTNEKLFF.

This clone came up a few times. The chain has TRBV10-3 and TRBJ2-1, with 11 bases identical to TRBD2. Germline CDR1 reads ENHRY; CDR2 reads SYGVKD. This CDR3 spans 15 amino acids. Trimming at V came to 4 bases and at J to 5 bases, leaving 4 bases not matched to a gene. CDR3 protein: CAISATSGGNNEQFF. As DNA, the CDR3 is TGTGCCATCAGTGCTACTAGCGGGGGAAACAATGAGCAGTTCTTC.

The chain couples TRBV25-1 to TRBJ2-5, with 8 positions matching TRBD1. The CDR3 sequence is 13 residues long. Germline V CDR1 and CDR2: MGHDK, SYGVNS. Trimming at V came to 7 bases and at J to 3 bases, leaving 4 bases not matched to a gene. CDR3: CASKDRVEETQYF. Written as DNA, the CDR3 is TGTGCCAGCAAGGACAGGGTCGAAGAGACCCAGTACTTC.

This clone is a singleton in its sample. The rearrangement joins TRBV5-6 to TRBJ2-4; no reliable D call. The CDR3 has 15 amino acids. The V end was cut by 0 bases, the J end by 1 base, with 8 bases between. CDR1 and CDR2 (germline): SGHDT, YYEEEE. CDR3 amino acids: CASSLGAQAKNIQYF. DNA of the CDR3: TGTGCCAGCAGCTTGGGCGCACAGGCCAAAAACATTCAGTACTTC.

The CDR3 region is CSVGVVNTEAFF. For the CDR3, the DNA is TGCAGCGTTGGTGTAGTTAACACTGAAGCTTTCTTT. The chain has TRBV29-1 and TRBJ1-1; D is uncertain. V lost 4 bases, J lost 2 bases, and 8 bases lay in between. Germline V CDR1 and CDR2: SQVTM, ANQGSEA. The CDR3 is 12 amino acids.

This clone was detected only a few times. V is TRBV7-2 and J is TRBJ1-1; D is possibly TRBD1 (6 bases). V was clipped by 6 bases and J by 4 bases, with 18 bases between them. Germline lookup yields CDR1 SGHTA and CDR2 FQGNSA. The CDR3 length is 15 residues. CDR3 residues: CASSKDSRRSTEAFF. CDR3 DNA sequence: TGTGCCAGCAGTAAGGACAGTCGACGTTCCACTGAAGCTTTCTTT.

The CDR3 DNA is TGTGCCAGCAGCTTGTCAAGGGACAGGGATCGGGAGACCCAGTACTTC. It specifies CASSLSRDRDRETQYF. The chain uses TRBV5-6 and TRBJ2-5, with 9 bases matching TRBD1. In germline, CDR1 is SGHDT, CDR2 YYEEEE. The CDR3 covers 16 residues. The V and J ends lost 1 base and 5 bases, in that order; junction bases with no gene match: 9.

This chain links TRBV30 with TRBJ2-5; TRBD2 matches 7 bases. The germline CDR1 and CDR2 sequences are GTSNPN and SVGIG (reference sequence). The junction had 6 bases not matched to a gene; V was cut back by 0 bases and J by 5 bases. This CDR3 has 14 residues. CDR3: CAWSVVLGGETQYF. The CDR3 DNA follows: TGTGCCTGGAGTGTAGTCCTGGGGGGGGAGACCCAGTACTTC.

The chain has TRBV6-1 and TRBJ2-5; D unresolved. This CDR3 spans 15 amino acids. Trimming removed 6 bases from V and 5 bases from J, with 19 bases in between. CDR1 MNHNS and CDR2 SASEGT come from the germline V gene. As DNA, the CDR3 is TGTGCCAGCAGAACTGGACCGCTCGACAAGGAGACCCAGTACTTC. Translating it yields CASRTGPLDKETQYF.